This T cell receptor (beta chain) was observed in a study of blood T cells in healthy people across ages. Concerning this clonotype itself: Its antigen remains unidentified.

Overall study results and limits: It was held that the diversity estimates obtained from one million T cells were underestimates.

Per sample, no less than 5 micrograms of total RNA were extracted. The use of a sample-barcoded 5' primer and a J-beta primer mix characterized a second PCR of 7 to 11 cycles. Researchers report that each sample yielded at least 2.5 million CDR3-containing paired-end reads. TCRdb reprocessed the 5' RACE reads with MiXCR, giving one entry per CDR3 protein. The sample carries hundreds of thousands of distinct CDR3 sequences, 58% recorded once. There are 13 residues in the CDR3. Germline CDR1 and CDR2: SGHVS and FQNEAQ. V lost 5 bases to trimming and J lost 4 bases, with 8 bases between them. This sequence joins TRBV7-8 and TRBJ2-2, with D unclear. Sequences were obtained from blood. The clonotype originates from a man aged 30 to 39 in good health. CDR3 in DNA: TGTGCCAGCAGCCAAAGGATCACCGGGGAGCTGTTTTTT. Translating it yields CASSQRITGELFF.